The next 9 T cell receptor beta chains were all read from a single sample in a study of identical twins. TCRdb reprocessed the 5' RACE reads via MiXCR and lists one record per CDR3 protein. There are around 510,000 distinct CDR3 sequences in the sample; roughly 13% occur only once, and 0.98% lies in the top ten. The same data also went into a second study, on yellow fever vaccine responses in identical twins.

Sequences were obtained from CD4+ T cells sorted from blood. The receptor source for this set is a woman between 18 and 30 years old in good health.

This clonotype was counted many times. The V and J genes are TRBV5-1 and TRBJ2-1, with a tentative D call TRBD1 (5 bases). Germline-derived CDR1 and CDR2 are SGHRS and YFSETQ. V was cut by 0 bases and J by 3 bases, with 7 bases left in between. The CDR3 contains 14 residues. CDR3 loop: CASSLGQNYNEQFF. The CDR3 DNA is TGCGCCAGCAGCTTGGGACAGAACTACAATGAGCAGTTCTTC.

The V and J genes are TRBV20-1 and TRBJ2-1; TRBD2 matches at 8 bases. V was pared by 5 bases and J by 7 bases, with 10 bases of the junction left unmatched. The CDR3 has 14 amino acids. The germline gives CDR1 DFQATT, CDR2 SNEGSKA (reference sequence). CDR3 region: CSARIAGTRNEQFF. Here the CDR3 DNA reads TGCAGTGCTCGAATAGCGGGAACCAGAAATGAGCAGTTCTTC.

This clonotype was seen a few times. V gene TRBV3-1 combines with J gene TRBJ2-7, with no clear D. V gave up 1 base and J gave up 3 bases, with 13 bases separating them. Germline V gene sequence: CDR1 LGHDT, CDR2 YNNKEL (reference sequence). The CDR3 is made up of 15 amino acids. This CDR3 is CASSQAPKANYEQYF. The CDR3 DNA is TGTGCCAGCAGCCAAGCCCCTAAAGCGAACTACGAGCAGTACTTC.

This clonotype has ten or more counts. This chain joins TRBV15 and TRBJ2-3; possible D gene TRBD1, 7 bases. The CDR3 runs 15 residues. Looked up from germline, CDR1 is LNHNV and CDR2 is YYDKDF (reference sequence). V was cut by 4 bases and J by 2 bases, with 13 bases left in between. The CDR3 DNA is TGTGCCACCAGCAAACAGGGGCGGGACACAGATACGCAGTATTTT. It is translated as CATSKQGRDTDTQYF.

The chain has TRBV5-1 and TRBJ2-3; 9 bases agree with TRBD2. The CDR3 sequence is 14 residues long. V lost 5 bases and J lost 1; bases outside the gene matches: 2. Germline V gene data show CDR1 as SGHRS and CDR2 as YFSETQ. CDR3 loop: CASRRLAGTDTQYF. CDR3 coding DNA: TGCGCCAGCAGACGACTAGCGGGCACAGATACGCAGTATTTT.

The rearrangement joins TRBV11-2 to TRBJ2-2; 13 bases are a match to TRBD2. Losses at the gene ends were 5 bases for V and 4 bases for J; bases not matched to a gene: 10. The CDR3 is made up of 18 amino acids. The germline gives CDR1 SGHAT, CDR2 FQNNGV. CDR3 nucleotides: TGTGCCAGCAGCATCCGGACTAGCGGGAGACTGCTCACCGGGGAGCTGTTTTTT. This codes for CASSIRTSGRLLTGELFF.

V and J are TRBV18 and TRBJ2-3; 10 nucleotides match TRBD1. The V gene's germline CDR1 is KGHSH and CDR2 LQKENI. CDR3 length: 15 residues. With 5 bases clipped from V and 4 bases from J, the junction kept 6 bases outside the gene matches. CDR3 DNA sequence: TGTGCCAGCTCAATCCGGGACAGGGGACCAGATACGCAGTATTTT. Translation gives CASSIRDRGPDTQYF.

The chain uses TRBV3-1 and TRBJ2-5; weak D call: TRBD2 (5 bases). Germline V gives CDR1 LGHDT, CDR2 YNNKEL (reference sequence). This CDR3 spans 16 amino acids. V was cut by 0 bases and J by 0 bases, with 11 bases left in between. CDR3 DNA sequence: TGTGCCAGCAGCCAAGATAGGCGGGCCGACCAAGAGACCCAGTACTTC. It yields the protein CASSQDRRADQETQYF.

V is TRBV12-3 or TRBV12-4 and J is TRBJ1-1; tentative D call: TRBD1 (5 bases). The CDR3 spans 15 residues. With 3 bases removed from V and 3 bases from J, the gap between germline ends came to 14 bases. CDR3 sequence reads: CASSLRGGGDTEAFF. CDR3 DNA sequence: TGTGCCAGCAGTTTGCGGGGGGGTGGGGACACTGAAGCTTTCTTT.